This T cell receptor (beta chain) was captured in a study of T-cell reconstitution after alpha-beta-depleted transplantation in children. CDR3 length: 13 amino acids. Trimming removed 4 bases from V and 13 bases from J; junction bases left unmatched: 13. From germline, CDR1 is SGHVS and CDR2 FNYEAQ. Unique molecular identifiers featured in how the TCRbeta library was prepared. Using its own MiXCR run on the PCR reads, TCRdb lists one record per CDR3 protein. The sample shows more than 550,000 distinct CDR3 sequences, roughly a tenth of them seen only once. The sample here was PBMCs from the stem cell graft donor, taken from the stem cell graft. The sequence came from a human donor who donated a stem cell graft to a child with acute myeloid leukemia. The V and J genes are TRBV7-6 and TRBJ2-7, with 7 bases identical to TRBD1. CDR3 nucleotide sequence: TGTGCCAGCAGCTCAGGGACAGCCCTACGTCTATACTTC. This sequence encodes CASSSGTALRLYF.